This T cell receptor beta chain comes out of a study of liver allograft versus peripheral blood T cells. In the study overall: The study compared liver allograft T cell receptor repertoires against peripheral blood repertoires of liver transplant recipients. Study findings and constraints: Intragraft liver T cell receptor repertoires reportedly differed from peripheral blood repertoires.

About this clonotype: The antigen is not known.

Germline V gives CDR1 KGHSH, CDR2 LQKENI. V was pared by 4 bases and J by 1 base, with 9 bases of the junction left unmatched. The CDR3 runs to 16 residues. TCRdb recomputed calls from the reads with MiXCR, one row per CDR3 protein. The sample contains 7,500 to 8,500 distinct CDR3 sequences, 17% of which appear only once. The chain has TRBV18 and TRBJ1-2; 7 nucleotides agree with TRBD1. The sequence derives from a human patient who had a liver transplant. The graft donor may have given rise to some T cells. In DNA, the CDR3 is TGTGCCAGCTCACTAAGGACAGGTGGGGATAACTATGGCTACACCTTC. Residues: CASSLRTGGDNYGYTF.